The T cell receptor (beta chain) under discussion was sequenced for a study of blood T cell repertoires in COVID-19. Study-level background: PBMCs, B-cell-depleted T cells, or T cells were the source of the cDNA or gDNA that made up the material.

In the source study's methods: Nucleated cell counts were estimated from reference gene primer amplification. TCRdb's copy holds only in-frame clones and misses some; the assay was immunoSEQ multiplex PCR. V, J and clone size were drawn from that table, and D and trimming were deduced from the DNA. The table lists 180,000 or so clones, 89% of them singletons. J was trimmed by 6 bases and V by 6 bases; bases with no gene match: 14. This CDR3 is built from 16 residues. CDR1 ENHRY and CDR2 SYGVKD come from the germline V gene. Recruitment covered 20 to 25 US areas and drew participants whose ages spanned about 18 to 100 years. Cohort assignment relied on participant-reported clinical history.

The V gene is TRBV10-3, the J gene TRBJ1-2, with 9 nucleotides matching TRBD1. Sample: PBMCs or T cells enriched from blood (not recorded which). The sequence derives from a woman in her 40s with acute COVID-19. The CDR3 nucleotides read TGTGCCATCAGGTCTTTGACAGGGGGGAAGGAGGATGGCTACACCTTC. It translates to CAIRSLTGGKEDGYTF.